This T cell receptor (beta chain) was sequenced for a study of OX40 agonist ivuxolimab in advanced cancers. Across the whole study: A diagnosis of hepatocellular carcinoma, melanoma, renal cell or head and neck cancer was present in dose-escalation patients.

Data came from immunoSEQ multiplex PCR; TCRdb stores just in-frame clones and leaves some out. The repertoire consists of tens of thousands of clones, with approximately 87% occurring once and the leading ten covering 0.37%. The sampling schedule covered blood at baseline, cycle 4 day 1, and cycle 7 day 1. Study-wide results and caveats: At 0.1 to 3.0 mg/kg, CD4+ and CD8+ blood T cells expanded clonally by week 6.

As concerns this clone: Its target is not known.

The CDR3 length is 16 residues. The ends lost 2 bases at V and 2 bases at J; junction bases unmatched: 5. Germline loops: CDR1 MNHEY, CDR2 SVGAGI. V usage is TRBV6-5 and J usage is TRBJ1-3, with 8 nucleotides matching TRBD1. Sequenced material: CD4+ or CD8+ T cells sorted from blood, taken in a trial of the OX40 agonist ivuxolimab. This clonotype was sampled from an adult with an advanced solid tumor such as melanoma, head and neck, liver or kidney cancer. Here the CDR3 reads CASSYQTGAPGNTIYF. CDR3 in DNA: TGTGCCAGCAGTTACCAGACAGGGGCCCCTGGAAACACCATATATTTT.